This T cell receptor beta chain was identified during a study of shared clonotypes between healthy human individuals. Study findings and constraints: Read depth was anticipated to influence clonotype sharing among donors. Roughly 5% of naive CD4 clonotypes were shared across a few donors.

As handled by the study authors: ImmunoSEQ junction-only sequences lacked quality scores, so their filtering differed. Produced via immunoSEQ multiplex PCR; TCRdb's table is partial and in-frame only. That table gives V, J and clone size, and the DNA gave D and trimming. The repertoire holds around 550,000 clones, with 90% to 97% as singletons. As to this clone: The antigen is unknown.

The CDR3 sequence is 14 residues long. The V end was cut by 4 bases, the J end by 4 bases, with 15 bases between. Germline V gene data show CDR1 as SGHNT and CDR2 as YYREEE (reference sequence). The TCR sequence derives from a woman younger than 45 in good health. This chain connects TRBV5-4 to TRBJ2-7, with a tentative D call TRBD2 (6 bases). Sequencing input: naive CD4+ T cells sorted from blood. The sample's subset: CD45RA+ positively selected. The CDR3 bases are TGTGCCAGCAGCGGGGAGACTAGACGGTACGAGCAGTACTTC. Translating gives CASSGETRRYEQYF.